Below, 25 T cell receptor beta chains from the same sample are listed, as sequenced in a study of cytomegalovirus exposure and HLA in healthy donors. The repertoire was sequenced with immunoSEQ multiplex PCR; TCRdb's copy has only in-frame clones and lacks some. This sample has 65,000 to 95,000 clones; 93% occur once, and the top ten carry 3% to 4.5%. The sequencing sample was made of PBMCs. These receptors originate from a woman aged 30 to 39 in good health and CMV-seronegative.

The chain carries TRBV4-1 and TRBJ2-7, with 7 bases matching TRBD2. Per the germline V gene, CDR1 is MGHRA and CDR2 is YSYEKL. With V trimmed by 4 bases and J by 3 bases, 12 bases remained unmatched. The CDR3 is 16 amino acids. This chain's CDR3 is CASSPVGAGVVYEQYF. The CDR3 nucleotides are TGCGCCAGCAGCCCCGTCGGGGCGGGAGTGGTCTACGAGCAGTACTTC.

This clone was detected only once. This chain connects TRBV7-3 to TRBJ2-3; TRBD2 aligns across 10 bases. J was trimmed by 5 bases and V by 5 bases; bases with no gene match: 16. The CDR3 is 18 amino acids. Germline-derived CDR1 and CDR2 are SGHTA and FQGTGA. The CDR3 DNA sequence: TGTGCCAGCAGCCAATCCCCTCTGGCTAGCGGGAGTATAGATACGCAGTATTTT. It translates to CASSQSPLASGSIDTQYF.

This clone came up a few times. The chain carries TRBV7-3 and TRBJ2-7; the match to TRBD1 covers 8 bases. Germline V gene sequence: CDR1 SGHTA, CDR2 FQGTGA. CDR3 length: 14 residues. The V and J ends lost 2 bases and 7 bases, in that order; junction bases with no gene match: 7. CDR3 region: CASSLLQGVREQYF. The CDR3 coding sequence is TGTGCCAGCAGCTTACTACAGGGGGTAAGGGAGCAGTACTTC.

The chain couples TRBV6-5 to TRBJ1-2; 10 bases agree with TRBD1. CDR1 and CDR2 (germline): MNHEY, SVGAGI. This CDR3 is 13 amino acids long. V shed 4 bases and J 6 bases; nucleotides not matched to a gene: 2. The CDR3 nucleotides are TGTGCCAGCAGTTGGGGGACAGGGGATGGCTACACCTTC. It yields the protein CASSWGTGDGYTF.

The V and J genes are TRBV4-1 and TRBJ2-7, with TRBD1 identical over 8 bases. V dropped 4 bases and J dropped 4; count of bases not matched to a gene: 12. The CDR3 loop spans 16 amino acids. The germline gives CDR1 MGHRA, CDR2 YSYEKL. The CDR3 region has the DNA TGCGCCAGCAGCCGACAAACCACAGGGGGATCATACGAGCAGTACTTC. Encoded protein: CASSRQTTGGSYEQYF.

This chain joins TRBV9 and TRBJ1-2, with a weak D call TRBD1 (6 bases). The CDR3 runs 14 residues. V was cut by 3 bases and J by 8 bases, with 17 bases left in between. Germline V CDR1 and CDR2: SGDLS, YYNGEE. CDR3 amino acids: CASSESTGLRGYTF. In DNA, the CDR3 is TGTGCCAGCAGCGAATCAACAGGGCTTCGCGGCTACACCTTC. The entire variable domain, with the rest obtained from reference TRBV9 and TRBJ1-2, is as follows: DSGVTQTPKHLITATGQRVTLRCSPRSGDLSVYWYQQSLDQGLQFLIQYYNGEERAKGNILERFSAQQFPDLHSELNLSSLELGDSALYFCASSESTGLRGYTFGSGTRLTVV.

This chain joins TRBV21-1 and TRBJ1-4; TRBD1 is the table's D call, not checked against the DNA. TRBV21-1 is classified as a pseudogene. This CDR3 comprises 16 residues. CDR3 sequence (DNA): TGTGCCAGCAGGTCACGCCGTACAGGGTGTAGCGAAAAACTGTTTTTT. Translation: CASRSRRTGCSEKLFF.

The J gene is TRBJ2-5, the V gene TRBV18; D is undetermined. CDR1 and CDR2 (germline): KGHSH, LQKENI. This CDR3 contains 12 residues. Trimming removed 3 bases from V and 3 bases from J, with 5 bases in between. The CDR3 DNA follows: TGTGCCAGCTCACCGTTCGAAGAGACCCAGTACTTC. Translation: CASSPFEETQYF. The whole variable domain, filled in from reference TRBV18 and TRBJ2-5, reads NAGVMQNPRHLVRRRGQEARLRCSPMKGHSHVYWYRQLPEEGLKFMVYLQKENIIDESGMPKERFSAEFPKEGPSILRIQQVVRGDSAAYFCASSPFEETQYFGPGTRLLVL.

Here the CDR3 reads CASSLRGGQNNQPQHF. Written as DNA, the CDR3 is TGTGCCAGCAGTTTAAGGGGGGGGCAGAACAATCAGCCCCAGCATTTT. The chain is built from TRBV27 and TRBJ1-5, with D possibly being TRBD1 (6 bases). The length of the CDR3 is 16 residues. Germline CDR1 reads MNHEY; CDR2 reads SMNVEV (reference sequence). V dropped 2 bases and J dropped 3 bases, with 14 bases sitting between them.

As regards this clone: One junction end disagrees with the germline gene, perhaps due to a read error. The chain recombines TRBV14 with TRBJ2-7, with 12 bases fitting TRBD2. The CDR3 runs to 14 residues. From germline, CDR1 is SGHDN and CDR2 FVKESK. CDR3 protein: CASSHLTGLAGLIF. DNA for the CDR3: TGTGCCAGCAGCCACCTGACGGGACTAGCGGGCCTAATATTC.

The CDR3 DNA is TGCGCCAGCAGCTTGGCGACAGAAGTCACCGGGGAGCTGTTTTTT. Encoded protein: CASSLATEVTGELFF. The gene calls are TRBV5-1 and TRBJ2-2, with a weak D call TRBD1 (5 bases). The CDR3 runs 15 residues. The germline V and J ends were trimmed by 0 bases and 4 bases, with 10 bases remaining between them. Per germline, CDR1 SGHRS and CDR2 YFSETQ.

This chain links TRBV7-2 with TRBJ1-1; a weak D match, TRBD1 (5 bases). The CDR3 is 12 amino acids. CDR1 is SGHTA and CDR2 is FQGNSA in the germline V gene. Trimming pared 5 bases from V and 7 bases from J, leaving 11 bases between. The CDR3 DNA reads TGTGCCAGCAGCCCCCTAGGGGTTGAAGCTTTCTTT. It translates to CASSPLGVEAFF.

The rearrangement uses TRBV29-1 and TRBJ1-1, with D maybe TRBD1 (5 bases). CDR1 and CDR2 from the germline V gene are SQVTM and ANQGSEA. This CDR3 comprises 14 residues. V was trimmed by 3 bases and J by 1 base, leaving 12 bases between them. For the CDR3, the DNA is TGCAGCGTTGATGGCCGACAGTCGAACACTGAAGCTTTCTTT. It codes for CSVDGRQSNTEAFF.

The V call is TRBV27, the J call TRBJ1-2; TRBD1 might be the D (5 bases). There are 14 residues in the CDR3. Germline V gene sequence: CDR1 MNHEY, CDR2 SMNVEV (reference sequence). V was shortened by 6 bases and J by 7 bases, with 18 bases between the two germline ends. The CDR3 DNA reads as TGTGCCAGCAGACCTGCAAGGGACTCAGGTGGCTACACCTTC. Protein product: CASRPARDSGGYTF.

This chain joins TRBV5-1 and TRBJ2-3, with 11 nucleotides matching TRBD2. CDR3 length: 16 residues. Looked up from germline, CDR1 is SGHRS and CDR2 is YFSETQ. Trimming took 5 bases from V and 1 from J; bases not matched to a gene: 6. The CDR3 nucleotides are TGCGCCAGCAGTTCGTCGACTAGCGGGGGCACAGATACGCAGTATTTT. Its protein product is CASSSSTSGGTDTQYF.

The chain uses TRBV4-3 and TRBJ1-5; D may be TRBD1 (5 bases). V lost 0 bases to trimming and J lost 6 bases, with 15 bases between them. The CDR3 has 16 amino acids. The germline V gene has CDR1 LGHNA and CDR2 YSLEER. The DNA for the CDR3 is TGCGCCAGCAGCCAAGAGTTGTTGCAGGGAGGTCAGCCCCAGCATTTT. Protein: CASSQELLQGGQPQHF.

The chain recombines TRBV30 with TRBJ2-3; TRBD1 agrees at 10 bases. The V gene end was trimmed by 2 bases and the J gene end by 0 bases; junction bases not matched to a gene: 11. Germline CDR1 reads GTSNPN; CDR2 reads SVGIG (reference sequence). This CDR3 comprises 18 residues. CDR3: CAWSPDRGLSNSTDTQYF. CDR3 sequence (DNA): TGTGCCTGGAGTCCAGACAGGGGGCTCTCAAATAGCACAGATACGCAGTATTTT. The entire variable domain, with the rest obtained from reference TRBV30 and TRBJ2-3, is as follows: SQTIHQWPATLVQPVGSPLSLECTVEGTSNPNLYWYRQAAGRGLQLLFYSVGIGQISSEVPQNLSASRPQDRQFILSSKKLLLSDSGFYLCAWSPDRGLSNSTDTQYFGPGTRLTVL.

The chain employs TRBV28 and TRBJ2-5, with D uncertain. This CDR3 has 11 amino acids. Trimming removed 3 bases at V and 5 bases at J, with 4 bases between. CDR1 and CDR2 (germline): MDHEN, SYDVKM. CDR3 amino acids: CASSFRETQYF. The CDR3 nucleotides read TGTGCCAGCAGTTTTCGGGAGACCCAGTACTTC.

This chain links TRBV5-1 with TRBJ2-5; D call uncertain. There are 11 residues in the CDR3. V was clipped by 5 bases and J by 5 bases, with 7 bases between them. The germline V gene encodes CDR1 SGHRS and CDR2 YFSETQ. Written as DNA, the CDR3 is TGCGCCAGCAGGACACGGGAGACCCAGTACTTC. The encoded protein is CASRTRETQYF.

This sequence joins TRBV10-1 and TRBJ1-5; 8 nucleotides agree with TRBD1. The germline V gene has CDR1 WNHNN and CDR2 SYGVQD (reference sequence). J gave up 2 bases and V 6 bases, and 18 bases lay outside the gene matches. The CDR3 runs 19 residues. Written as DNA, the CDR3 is TGCGCCAGCAGACCTCCGGGACAGGTAGAAGCGGAGGGCAATCAGCCCCAGCATTTT. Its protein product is CASRPPGQVEAEGNQPQHF.

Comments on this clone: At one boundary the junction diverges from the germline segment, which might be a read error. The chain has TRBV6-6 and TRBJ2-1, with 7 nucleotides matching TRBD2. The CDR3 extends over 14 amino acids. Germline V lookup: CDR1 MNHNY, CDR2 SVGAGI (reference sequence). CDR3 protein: CVSSYSGLNAEQFF. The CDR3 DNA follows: TGTGTCAGCAGTTACTCGGGACTAAACGCTGAGCAGTTCTTC.

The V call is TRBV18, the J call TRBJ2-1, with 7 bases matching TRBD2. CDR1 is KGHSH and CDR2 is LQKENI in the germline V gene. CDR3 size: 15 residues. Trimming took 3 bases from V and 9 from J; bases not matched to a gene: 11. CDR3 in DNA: TGTGCCAGCTCACCTCCCGGGACTATCGCCGGTGAGCAGTTCTTC. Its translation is CASSPPGTIAGEQFF.

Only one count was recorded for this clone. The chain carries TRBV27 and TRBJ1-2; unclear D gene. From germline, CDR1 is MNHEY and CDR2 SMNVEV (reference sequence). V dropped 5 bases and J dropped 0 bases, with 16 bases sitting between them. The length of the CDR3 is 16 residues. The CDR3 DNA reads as TGTGCCAGCAGTGAGGCCCCTCAGCTAGCTAACTATGGCTACACCTTC. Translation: CASSEAPQLANYGYTF.

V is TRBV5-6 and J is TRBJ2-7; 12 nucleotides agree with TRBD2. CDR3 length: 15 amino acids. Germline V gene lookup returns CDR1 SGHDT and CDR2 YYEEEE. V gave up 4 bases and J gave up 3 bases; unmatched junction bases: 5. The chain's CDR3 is CASSTGLAGLYEQYF. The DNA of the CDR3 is TGTGCCAGCAGCACCGGACTAGCGGGACTCTACGAGCAGTACTTC.

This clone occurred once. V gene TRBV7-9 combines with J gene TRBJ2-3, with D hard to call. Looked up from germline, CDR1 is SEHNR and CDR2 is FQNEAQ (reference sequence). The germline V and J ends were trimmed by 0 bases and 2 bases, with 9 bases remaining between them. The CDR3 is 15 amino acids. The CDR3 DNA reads TGTGCCAGCAGCTTAGCCTCAACAAACACAGATACGCAGTATTTT. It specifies CASSLASTNTDTQYF.